This is a list of T cell receptor beta chains from one sample in a study of cytomegalovirus exposure and HLA in healthy donors. TCRdb's table, derived via immunoSEQ multiplex PCR, lists solely in-frame clones and lacks some. In total, the table holds some 34,000 clones. The sample consisted of PBMCs. These receptors were taken from a woman aged 40 to 49 in good health and CMV-seropositive. The CDR3 runs from the conserved cysteine through the conserved F or W. Each record gives: V gene, D gene, J gene, CDR3 DNA, CDR3 protein. The D gene is left open where the match is weak.

V gene: TRBV5-1; D gene: .; J gene: TRBJ1-2; CDR3 DNA: TGCGCCAGCAGCTTGGCGGGGGACCTTAACTATGGCTACACCTTC; CDR3 protein: CASSLAGDLNYGYTF
V gene: TRBV4-1; D gene: .; J gene: TRBJ1-3; CDR3 DNA: TGCGCCAGCAGCTCGGGGGGGAACGGAAACACCATATATTTT; CDR3 protein: CASSSGGNGNTIYF
V gene: TRBV7-9; D gene: .; J gene: TRBJ2-1; CDR3 DNA: TGTGCCAGCAGCTCCGTCGGGGGGCGAGTCAATGAGCAGTTCTTC; CDR3 protein: CASSSVGGRVNEQFF
V gene: TRBV29-1; D gene: TRBD1; J gene: TRBJ2-5; CDR3 DNA: TGCAGCGTTGAAGGGGGACAGAGAGGAGAGACCCAGTACTTC; CDR3 protein: CSVEGGQRGETQYF
V gene: TRBV7-8; D gene: .; J gene: TRBJ2-7; CDR3 DNA: TGTGCCAGCAGCTTACAACCGAGCTCCTACGAGCAGTACTTC; CDR3 protein: CASSLQPSSYEQYF
V gene: TRBV11-2; D gene: .; J gene: TRBJ1-1; CDR3 DNA: TGTGCCAGCAGCTTAGTGTGGGGGCAGGGCACTGAAGCTTTCTTT; CDR3 protein: CASSLVWGQGTEAFF
V gene: TRBV5-1; D gene: .; J gene: TRBJ2-5; CDR3 DNA: TGCGCCAGCAGCTTGGTCCCCTCCCGAGCTCGGCAAGAGACCCAGTACTTC; CDR3 protein: CASSLVPSRARQETQYF
V gene: TRBV6-4; D gene: TRBD2; J gene: TRBJ2-1; CDR3 DNA: TGTGCCAGCAGTGAGGGAGGGCCGGATAATGCCGTGCAGTTCTTC; CDR3 protein: CASSEGGPDNAVQFF
V gene: TRBV7-9; D gene: TRBD2; J gene: TRBJ2-2; CDR3 DNA: TGTGCCAGCAGCTCGACTAGCGTGAACACCGGGGAGCTGTTTTTT; CDR3 protein: CASSSTSVNTGELFF
V gene: TRBV18; D gene: .; J gene: TRBJ2-1; CDR3 DNA: TGTGCCAGCTCACCACGGCTCCGGGGGTTGGTGTCCAATGAGCAGTTCTTC; CDR3 protein: CASSPRLRGLVSNEQFF
V gene: TRBV28; D gene: .; J gene: TRBJ1-1; CDR3 DNA: TGTGCCAGCAGTTACCGTCGGGGGGGAACTGAAGCTTTCTTT; CDR3 protein: CASSYRRGGTEAFF